Shown below are 29 T cell receptor beta chains from a single sample sequenced in a study of memory CD4+ T cells and cytomegalovirus serostatus. Single viable CD3+CD4+CD8-CD45RO+ cells were sorted as the memory CD4+ T cells. The assay was immunoSEQ multiplex PCR, and TCRdb's table has in-frame clones only and misses some. The sample yields about 75,000 clones, around 78% seen once. The source material was memory CD4+ T cells from blood. All receptors come from an adult in good health and CMV-seropositive.

The gene calls are TRBV6-1 and TRBJ1-5, with TRBD1 matching 9 bases. Losses at the gene ends were 7 bases for V and 5 bases for J; bases not matched to a gene: 9. Germline V gives CDR1 MNHNS, CDR2 SASEGT. CDR3 size: 15 residues. This CDR3 is CASNRDRVMYQPQHF. The DNA for the CDR3 is TGTGCCAGCAATAGGGACAGGGTAATGTATCAGCCCCAGCATTTT.

The rearrangement links TRBV6-4 to TRBJ2-1; 9 nucleotides match TRBD2. V lost 3 bases, J lost 9 bases, and 9 bases stayed unmatched. Germline loops: CDR1 MRHNA, CDR2 SNTAGT. The CDR3 length is 15 residues. The CDR3 DNA is TGTGCCAGCAGTGAGGTAGCGGGAGTCTCTACTGAGCAGTTCTTC. Its translation: CASSEVAGVSTEQFF.

The CDR3 spells CATAILYQETQYF. In DNA form, the CDR3 reads TGTGCCACCGCGATTCTGTACCAAGAGACCCAGTACTTC. This chain links TRBV6-5 with TRBJ2-5; unclear D gene. V lost 10 bases, J lost 0 bases, and 12 bases lay in between. The CDR3 length is 13 residues. Germline assignment: CDR1 MNHEY and CDR2 SVGAGI.

The chain couples TRBV7-9 to TRBJ2-2; D not certain. The CDR3 runs 13 residues. Germline V lookup: CDR1 SEHNR, CDR2 FQNEAQ (reference sequence). Trimming removed 8 bases at V and 5 bases at J, with 12 bases between. CDR3 loop: CASRQDGTGELFF. Written as DNA, the CDR3 is TGTGCCAGCCGCCAGGACGGGACCGGGGAGCTGTTTTTT.

This clone was picked up a small number of times. The chain has TRBV14 and TRBJ1-2; perhaps TRBD1 as D (6 bases). This CDR3 comprises 14 residues. Germline CDR1 SGHDN, CDR2 FVKESK. Trimming shortened V by 2 bases and J by 7 bases, and 14 bases separated the two germline ends. In nucleotides, the CDR3 is TGTGCCAGCAGCCAAATATCACAGGGAACTGGCTACACCTTC. Encoded protein: CASSQISQGTGYTF. The whole variable domain, remainder taken from reference TRBV14 and TRBJ1-2, is EAGVTQFPSHSVIEKGQTVTLRCDPISGHDNLYWYRRVMGKEIKFLLHFVKESKQDESGMPNNRFLAERTGGTYSTLKVQPAELEDSGVYFCASSQISQGTGYTFGSGTRLTVV.

This clone was seen once. The chain's CDR3 is CASSFRAGGNTGELFF. In nucleotides, the CDR3 is TGTGCCAGCAGCTTTAGAGCGGGAGGGAACACCGGGGAGCTGTTTTTT. The J gene is TRBJ2-2, the V gene TRBV7-6; TRBD2 matches 9 bases. Germline-derived CDR1 and CDR2 are SGHVS and FNYEAQ. The CDR3 loop spans 16 amino acids. With V trimmed by 3 bases and J by 1 base, 3 bases remained unmatched.

This chain joins TRBV7-2 and TRBJ1-4; D remains ambiguous. V was pared by 2 bases and J by 8 bases, with 12 bases between. The CDR3 is made up of 14 amino acids. Germline lookup yields CDR1 SGHTA and CDR2 FQGNSA. The CDR3 region is CASSLRKGGEKLFF. CDR3 nucleotides: TGTGCCAGCAGCTTACGCAAGGGTGGGGAAAAACTGTTTTTT. Based on the CDR3 plus reference TRBV7-2 and TRBJ1-4, the full variable domain is GAGVSQSPSNKVTEKGKDVELRCDPISGHTALYWYRQSLGQGLEFLIYFQGNSAPDKSGLPSDRFSAERTGGSVSTLTIQRTQQEDSAVYLCASSLRKGGEKLFFGSGTQLSVL.

V gene TRBV7-2 combines with J gene TRBJ1-2; maybe TRBD1 (5 bases). The ends were cut back, 2 bases at V and 5 bases at J, with 15 bases in the middle. CDR1 SGHTA and CDR2 FQGNSA come from the germline V gene. The CDR3 length is 15 residues. The CDR3 sequence: CASSLNPGTRYGYTF. The CDR3, as DNA: TGTGCCAGCAGCTTAAATCCGGGGACCCGTTATGGCTACACCTTC. The variable domain in full, completed from reference TRBV7-2 and TRBJ1-2, reads GAGVSQSPSNKVTEKGKDVELRCDPISGHTALYWYRQSLGQGLEFLIYFQGNSAPDKSGLPSDRFSAERTGGSVSTLTIQRTQQEDSAVYLCASSLNPGTRYGYTFGSGTRLTVV.

This clone came up a few times. This chain links TRBV15 with TRBJ1-2; TRBD1 aligns across 7 bases. This CDR3 spans 15 amino acids. The trim removed 0 bases at V and 4 bases at J, leaving 5 bases unmatched. CDR1 and CDR2 from the germline V gene are LNHNV and YYDKDF (reference sequence). CDR3 in amino acids: CATSRDPGQLYGYTF. CDR3 nucleotides: TGTGCCACCAGCAGAGATCCGGGACAGCTCTATGGCTACACCTTC.

In nucleotides, the CDR3 is TGTGCCAGCAGATGGGACAGGAACTATGGCTACACCTTC. It codes for CASRWDRNYGYTF. J is TRBJ1-2 and V is TRBV5-8; 8 bases align to TRBD1. The CDR3 contains 13 residues. V lost 5 bases to trimming and J lost 2 bases; unmatched junction nucleotides: 2. Germline V gene data show CDR1 as SGHTS and CDR2 as YDEGEE.

The rearrangement joins TRBV30 to TRBJ2-7; 8 positions match TRBD2. Losses at the gene ends were 5 bases for V and 6 bases for J; bases not matched to a gene: 6. CDR1 is GTSNPN and CDR2 is SVGIG in the germline V gene (reference sequence). CDR3 length: 12 residues. CDR3 nucleotide sequence: TGTGCCTGGGGAACTAGCGGCATCGAGCAGTACGTC. Amino acids: CAWGTSGIEQYV.

A few counts support this clone. The chain carries TRBV30 and TRBJ1-1, with a tentative D call TRBD1 (5 bases). The V gene lost 0 bases and the J gene lost 0 bases, with 5 bases spanning the gap. Germline V CDR1 and CDR2: GTSNPN, SVGIG (reference sequence). The CDR3 has 13 amino acids. The CDR3: CAWSVQVNTEAFF. CDR3 nucleotide sequence: TGTGCCTGGAGTGTACAGGTGAACACTGAAGCTTTCTTT.

This chain connects TRBV5-1 to TRBJ1-2, with TRBD1 as a possible D gene (5 bases). Per the germline V gene, CDR1 is SGHRS and CDR2 is YFSETQ. Trimming took off 4 bases at V and 4 bases at J, with 20 bases between the two ends. The CDR3 consists of 16 residues. The CDR3 region is CASSPQSASGTYGYTF. CDR3 in DNA: TGCGCCAGCAGCCCCCAATCCGCCTCTGGGACCTATGGCTACACCTTC. Filled out from reference TRBV5-1 and TRBJ1-2, the complete variable domain reads KAGVTQTPRYLIKTRGQQVTLSCSPISGHRSVSWYQQTPGQGLQFLFEYFSETQRNKGNFPGRFSGRQFSNSRSEMNVSTLELGDSALYLCASSPQSASGTYGYTFGSGTRLTVV.

The genes are TRBV9 and TRBJ2-7; no clear D gene. This CDR3 is built from 16 residues. The V gene's germline CDR1 is SGDLS and CDR2 YYNGEE. The ends were cut back, 4 bases at V and 0 bases at J, with 17 bases in the middle. The DNA of the CDR3 is TGTGCCAGCAGCCAGACGGATTCCGTCAGCTCCTACGAGCAGTACGTC. It specifies CASSQTDSVSSYEQYV.

The table lists this clone with a count of one. The rearrangement joins TRBV5-1 to TRBJ2-5; D possibly corresponds to TRBD2 (6 bases). The germline V and J ends were trimmed by 4 bases and 2 bases, with 15 bases remaining between them. The CDR3 sequence is 15 residues long. Per the germline V gene, CDR1 is SGHRS and CDR2 is YFSETQ. The CDR3 nucleotides read TGCGCCAGCAGCCGCGGGACTTTTCGACAAGAGACCCAGTACTTC. This sequence encodes CASSRGTFRQETQYF.

This clone was seen only once. The rearrangement links TRBV30 to TRBJ2-2; D unclear. The CDR3 length is 14 residues. Germline V CDR1 and CDR2: GTSNPN, SVGIG (reference sequence). Between the trimmed V and J ends, which lost 1 base and 4 bases, there was a span of 10 bases. This CDR3 is CAWSALRGTGELFF. For the CDR3, the DNA is TGTGCCTGGAGTGCTCTCAGAGGCACCGGGGAGCTGTTTTTT.

This clone was observed a handful of times. The chain recombines TRBV10-3 with TRBJ1-2, with D perhaps matching TRBD1 (5 bases). Germline V gene data show CDR1 as ENHRY and CDR2 as SYGVKD. The CDR3 extends over 15 amino acids. V was pared by 0 bases and J by 8 bases, with 16 bases between. The CDR3 nucleotides read TGTGCCATCAGTGAGTCGAAGGGGCCCGCGGTAGGCTACACCTTC. This translates into CAISESKGPAVGYTF.

The table lists this clone with a few counts. V is TRBV5-1 and J is TRBJ2-5, with 12 positions matching TRBD2. The CDR3 runs 16 residues. CDR1 is SGHRS, CDR2 YFSETQ, per germline. V trimming: 0 bases; J trimming: 5 bases; junction bases outside the gene matches: 5. The CDR3 nucleotides are TGCGCCAGCAGCTTGGGACTAGCGGGAGAGGGGGAGACCCAGTACTTC. Translation: CASSLGLAGEGETQYF. Supplemented by reference TRBV5-1 and TRBJ2-5, the full variable domain reads KAGVTQTPRYLIKTRGQQVTLSCSPISGHRSVSWYQQTPGQGLQFLFEYFSETQRNKGNFPGRFSGRQFSNSRSEMNVSTLELGDSALYLCASSLGLAGEGETQYFGPGTRLLVL.

The chain uses TRBV4-3 and TRBJ1-2; D is uncertain. CDR1 LGHNA and CDR2 YSLEER come from the germline V gene. The ends were cut back, 0 bases at V and 4 bases at J, with 9 bases in the middle. This CDR3 has 14 amino acids. Here the CDR3 DNA reads TGCGCCAGCAGCCAAGATCCGGGTTTCTATGGCTACACCTTC. It translates to CASSQDPGFYGYTF.

The chain is built from TRBV6-5 and TRBJ2-3, with D unclear. Germline assignment: CDR1 MNHEY and CDR2 SVGAGI. This CDR3 is 13 amino acids long. The germline V and J ends were trimmed by 4 bases and 1 base, with 6 bases remaining between them. CDR3 bases: TGTGCCAGCAGTTCAGAACGCACAGATACGCAGTATTTT. It is translated as CASSSERTDTQYF.

V is TRBV7-2 and J is TRBJ2-7; TRBD2 matches at 12 bases. Looked up from germline, CDR1 is SGHTA and CDR2 is FQGNSA. V was clipped by 5 bases and J by 1 base; unmatched bases: 9. This CDR3 spans 17 amino acids. The DNA of the CDR3 is TGTGCCAGCAGCCCAGGACTAGCGGGACAATCATCCTACGAGCAGTACGTC. It encodes CASSPGLAGQSSYEQYV.

The chain has TRBV7-2 and TRBJ1-2; unclear D gene. The CDR3 has 13 amino acids. Germline V gene data show CDR1 as SGHTA and CDR2 as FQGNSA. The germline V and J ends were trimmed by 5 bases and 2 bases, with 9 bases remaining between them. CDR3 bases: TGTGCCAGCAGCCAACAAAAAAACTATGGCTACACCTTC. This sequence encodes CASSQQKNYGYTF.

The gene calls are TRBV7-9 and TRBJ2-3; D is possibly TRBD1 (5 bases). Germline CDR1 reads SEHNR; CDR2 reads FQNEAQ (reference sequence). Trimming removed 3 bases at V and 2 bases at J, with 18 bases between. This CDR3 region has 17 residues. CDR3 in amino acids: CASSLGMLRGDTDTQYF. The CDR3, as DNA: TGTGCCAGCAGCTTGGGTATGTTAAGGGGCGACACAGATACGCAGTATTTT.

This chain links TRBV10-1 with TRBJ2-3; 11 bases fit TRBD2. The CDR3 consists of 16 residues. Germline-derived CDR1 and CDR2 are WNHNN and SYGVQD (reference sequence). V dropped 4 bases and J dropped 6; count of bases not matched to a gene: 9. The CDR3 region is CASSALLAGVGDTQYF. The DNA for the CDR3 is TGCGCCAGCAGTGCCTTACTAGCGGGAGTCGGGGATACGCAGTATTTT.

V gene TRBV19 combines with J gene TRBJ1-1; unclear D gene. The CDR3 loop spans 14 amino acids. V lost 4 bases and J lost 3, with 12 bases in between. In germline, CDR1 is LNHDA, CDR2 SQIVND (reference sequence). CDR3 in DNA: TGTGCCAGTAGTAAACTATCACGGGACACTGAAGCTTTCTTT. It translates to CASSKLSRDTEAFF.

This chain uses TRBV4-2 with TRBJ1-1; D unresolved. CDR1 is LGHNA and CDR2 is YNFKEQ in the germline V gene. This CDR3 contains 14 residues. The V end was cut by 1 base, the J end by 1 base, with 7 bases between. CDR3 residues: CASSQVAPNTEAFF. CDR3 bases: TGTGCCAGCAGCCAAGTAGCCCCGAACACTGAAGCTTTCTTT.

The rearrangement joins TRBV20-1 to TRBJ2-3; D remains unclear. V was trimmed by 4 bases and J by 6 bases, leaving 8 bases between them. The CDR3 has 11 residues. Looked up from germline, CDR1 is DFQATT and CDR2 is SNEGSKA (reference sequence). CDR3 protein: CSATVADTQYF. As DNA, the CDR3 is TGCAGTGCTACAGTCGCGGATACGCAGTATTTT.

This rearrangement joins TRBV7-9 to TRBJ2-3; 10 bases line up with TRBD2. The CDR3 covers 16 residues. V dropped 5 bases and J dropped 3; count of bases not matched to a gene: 8. From germline, CDR1 is SEHNR and CDR2 FQNEAQ (reference sequence). The CDR3 DNA reads TGTGCCAGCAGCCCACTAGCGGGGAGAGGAACAGATACGCAGTATTTT. Translating gives CASSPLAGRGTDTQYF.

The chain carries TRBV6-1 and TRBJ2-1, with 9 bases lining up with TRBD2. From germline, CDR1 is MNHNS and CDR2 SASEGT. V dropped 8 bases and J dropped 12; count of bases not matched to a gene: 11. The CDR3 length is 13 residues. The CDR3: CASGLAGRVAQFF. For the CDR3, the DNA is TGTGCCAGCGGGCTAGCGGGACGAGTGGCGCAGTTCTTC.